Listed here is a single T cell receptor beta chain. Its antigen is as yet unknown. V lost 6 bases and J lost 0, with 6 bases in between. The CDR3 runs to 12 residues. Germline V gene lookup returns CDR1 MNHEY and CDR2 SVGAGI. These data belong to a study of early T cells in non-severe SARS-CoV-2 infection. Study-wide results and caveats: Sequences matched to VDJdb favored anti-spike CD8 responses, while private and CD4 specificities were missed.

TCRdb reprocessed the 5' RACE reads with MiXCR, giving one entry per CDR3 protein. The sample consists of fewer than 95,000 distinct CDR3 sequences, 16% of them appearing once. This clonotype originated in an adult who was a healthcare worker with PCR-confirmed SARS-CoV-2 infection or an uninfected control (not recorded which). The sample was whole blood, taken at baseline. V and J are TRBV6-5 and TRBJ2-7; unclear D gene. CDR3 nucleotide sequence: TGTGCCAGCAGCTCCGGCTCCTACGAGCAGTACTTC. Protein: CASSSGSYEQYF.